These 7 T cell receptor beta chains came from one sample sequenced in a study of cytomegalovirus exposure and HLA in healthy donors. Both 60 Vbeta primers and 13 Jbeta primers went into the PCR. Here immunoSEQ multiplex PCR was the method, and the copy in TCRdb shows in-frame clones only, minus some. The table lists 95,000 to 110,000 clones, roughly 75% of them singletons. Sequenced material: PBMCs. These receptors came from a woman in her 40s in good health and CMV-seronegative.

The chain joins TRBV5-1 to TRBJ2-2; 9 positions agree with TRBD2. Germline lookup yields CDR1 SGHRS and CDR2 YFSETQ. After removal of 3 bases from V and 2 bases from J, the junction contained 2 bases not matched to a gene. The CDR3 runs 15 residues. DNA for the CDR3: TGCGCCAGCAGCTCGGGACTAGCCAACACCGGGGAGCTGTTTTTT. Amino acids: CASSSGLANTGELFF.

This rearrangement joins TRBV7-6 to TRBJ2-3; the match to TRBD2 covers 9 bases. V dropped 4 bases and J dropped 4; count of bases not matched to a gene: 18. This CDR3 contains 19 residues. The germline V gene encodes CDR1 SGHVS and CDR2 FNYEAQ. The CDR3 is CASSSNPMGLAGSADTQYF. CDR3 nucleotide sequence: TGTGCCAGCAGCTCGAATCCAATGGGACTAGCAGGATCAGCAGATACGCAGTATTTT.

The gene calls are TRBV29-1 and TRBJ2-1; 14 bases agree with TRBD2. The germline gives CDR1 SQVTM, CDR2 ANQGSEA. V lost 1 base and J lost 0; bases outside the gene matches: 8. This CDR3 contains 19 residues. The CDR3 sequence: CSVEGPGLAGASSYNEQFF. CDR3 bases: TGCAGCGTTGAAGGTCCGGGACTAGCGGGAGCCAGCTCCTACAATGAGCAGTTCTTC.

The chain couples TRBV5-1 to TRBJ1-5; tentatively, D is TRBD1 (5 bases). Germline-derived CDR1 and CDR2 are SGHRS and YFSETQ. The V and J ends lost 0 bases and 0 bases respectively, with 16 bases between them. The CDR3 is 18 residues long. The DNA for the CDR3 is TGCGCCAGCAGCTTGGTGGGCAGGGAAATCTATAGCAATCAGCCCCAGCATTTT. Translated, it gives CASSLVGREIYSNQPQHF.

The gene calls are TRBV7-9 and TRBJ1-2, with D hard to call. V was trimmed by 1 base and J by 5 bases, leaving 8 bases between them. CDR1 is SEHNR, CDR2 FQNEAQ, per germline (reference sequence). The CDR3 has 13 amino acids. Here the CDR3 DNA reads TGTGCCAGCAGCTTAGGCGGAGTGTATGGCTACACCTTC. Its translation: CASSLGGVYGYTF.

This rearrangement joins TRBV5-6 to TRBJ1-3; D is possibly TRBD1 (6 bases). Between the trimmed V and J ends, which lost 5 bases and 0 bases, there was a span of 21 bases. CDR3 size: 18 residues. Germline loops: CDR1 SGHDT, CDR2 YYEEEE. CDR3 DNA sequence: TGTGCCAGCAGTTCGCTGAACAGGGTTGGGAGCTCTGGAAACACCATATATTTT. Translating gives CASSSLNRVGSSGNTIYF.

The table lists this clone with a count of one. J is TRBJ2-1 and V is TRBV6-5, with D possibly TRBD1 on 5 matching bases. Germline lookup yields CDR1 MNHEY and CDR2 SVGAGI. CDR3 length: 15 amino acids. Trimming took off 5 bases at V and 2 bases at J, with 13 bases between the two ends. CDR3 in amino acids: CASSLTAGTYNEQFF. The CDR3 nucleotides read TGTGCCAGCAGTCTGACAGCTGGCACCTACAATGAGCAGTTCTTC.